Listed below are T cell receptor beta chains from one sample, sequenced in a study of blood T cell repertoires in COVID-19. The protocol was immunoSEQ multiplex PCR, while the TCRdb copy is restricted to in-frame clones and leaves out a portion. The repertoire consists of about 46,000 clones, with 70% to 90% occurring once and the leading ten covering around 16%. The sample taken for sequencing was peripheral blood. The receptors stem from a human donor in a cohort sampled during active COVID-19. The donor label of this sample is uncertain. Each CDR3 is given with its conserved first and last residue. The D gene is left open where the match is weak. The size of a clone is reported for some rows only, either as once, few or many, or as a class for expanded clones.

abundance,v_gene,j_gene,d_gene,CDR3aa,CDR3nt
.,TRBV14,TRBJ1-2,TRBD1,CASSPRTGSYGYTF,TGTGCCAGCAGCCCAAGGACAGGAAGTTATGGCTACACCTTC
.,TRBV18,TRBJ2-7,TRBD2,CASSPAGGGYEQYF,TGTGCCAGCTCACCAGCGGGGGGCGGGTACGAGCAGTACTTC
.,TRBV19,TRBJ1-1,TRBD1,CASSIRGTGDTEAFF,TGTGCCAGTAGTATCAGGGGGACAGGGGACACTGAAGCTTTCTTT
once,TRBV5-4,TRBJ2-3,.,CASSLSSGGPDTQYF,TGTGCCAGCAGCTTGTCTTCAGGGGGGCCAGATACGCAGTATTTT
.,TRBV3-1/TRBV3-2,TRBJ2-5,.,CASSQDERGQETQYF,TGTGCCAGCAGCCAAGATGAACGGGGACAAGAGACCCAGTACTTC
once,TRBV28,TRBJ2-2,TRBD2,CASSPQTSGGRELFF,TGTGCCAGCAGTCCGCAGACTAGCGGGGGGCGGGAGCTGTTTTTT
.,TRBV5-5,TRBJ2-5,.,CASSFRETQYF,TGTGCCAGCAGCTTCCGGGAGACCCAGTACTTC
.,TRBV3-1/TRBV3-2,TRBJ2-7,.,CASSQDLGTTTAIRSGQQYF,TGTGCCAGCAGCCAAGATCTTGGAACCACGACCGCCATCAGGAGCGGCCAGCAGTACTTC
.,TRBV6-5,TRBJ2-1,TRBD2,CASSYSRGGLNNEQFF,TGTGCCAGCAGTTACTCGCGGGGGGGCTTGAACAATGAGCAGTTCTTC
once,TRBV19,TRBJ1-1,.,CASTGGSGRTGTEAFF,TGTGCCAGTACTGGGGGGTCAGGGCGCACCGGCACTGAAGCTTTCTTT
.,TRBV19,TRBJ1-6,TRBD1,CASRLTGGPSYNSPLHF,TGTGCCAGTAGACTTACAGGGGGACCCTCCTATAATTCACCCCTCCACTTT
.,TRBV11-2,TRBJ1-4,TRBD1,CASSFPGRDRLFF,TGTGCCAGCAGCTTCCCGGGCAGGGACAGGCTGTTTTTT
.,TRBV10-3,TRBJ2-3,.,CAISSQGGGSSTDTQYF,TGTGCCATCAGTTCTCAGGGGGGCGGGTCTAGCACAGATACGCAGTATTTT
.,TRBV6-5,TRBJ1-4,TRBD1,CASTDQGAWEKLFF,TGTGCCAGCACAGACCAGGGGGCTTGGGAAAAACTGTTTTTT
.,TRBV7-2,TRBJ2-2,.,CASRPGTRGNTGELFF,TGTGCCAGCAGGCCCGGGACTCGGGGAAACACCGGGGAGCTGTTTTTT
.,TRBV5-1,TRBJ1-3,.,CASSLGSQGDTIYF,TGCGCCAGCAGCTTGGGCAGCCAAGGGGACACCATATATTTT
.,TRBV4-3,TRBJ1-4,TRBD1,CASSQPGQNEKLFF,TGCGCCAGCAGCCAACCGGGACAGAATGAAAAACTGTTTTTT
.,TRBV18,TRBJ1-2,TRBD1,CASSPARGQGAGGYTF,TGTGCCAGCTCACCCGCCAGAGGACAGGGGGCTGGTGGCTACACCTTC
.,TRBV19,TRBJ1-4,.,CASTEEFNEKLFF,TGTGCCAGTACCGAGGAGTTTAATGAAAAACTGTTTTTT
.,TRBV5-5,TRBJ1-2,.,CASSLPGPTGSGYTF,TGTGCCAGCAGCTTACCCGGCCCCACAGGGTCCGGCTACACCTTC
once,TRBV7-8,TRBJ1-2,.,CASSLGTDRYGYTF,TGTGCCAGCAGCTTAGGGACTGATCGTTATGGCTACACCTTC
few,TRBV19,TRBJ1-5,.,CASSIFDTNQPQHF,TGTGCCAGTAGTATCTTCGACACTAATCAGCCCCAGCATTTT
.,TRBV6-6,TRBJ2-1,.,CASSYSAVYNEQFF,TGTGCCAGCAGTTACTCGGCAGTCTACAATGAGCAGTTCTTC
few,TRBV5-1,TRBJ1-6,.,CASNTGGEGSPLHF,TGCGCCAGCAACACCGGGGGTGAGGGATCACCCCTCCACTTT
.,TRBV12-3/TRBV12-4,TRBJ1-3,.,CASKPGGGNTIYF,TGTGCCAGCAAACCGGGGGGAGGAAACACCATATATTTT
.,TRBV6-2/TRBV6-3,TRBJ1-5,TRBD1,CASSRSPQGYSQPQHF,TGTGCCAGCAGCCGGAGCCCACAGGGGTATAGTCAGCCCCAGCATTTT
.,TRBV25-1,TRBJ2-3,TRBD1,CASSEFPGQGAPDTQYF,TGTGCCAGCAGTGAATTTCCGGGACAGGGGGCGCCTGATACGCAGTATTTT
once,TRBV4-1,TRBJ1-4,.,CASSLTPGQVNEKLFF,TGCGCCAGCAGCCTCACACCGGGACAAGTTAATGAAAAACTGTTTTTT
.,TRBV19,TRBJ2-3,TRBD2,CASSISRGVRTDTQYF,TGTGCCAGTAGTATCAGTCGGGGGGTGCGCACAGATACGCAGTATTTT
.,TRBV9,TRBJ2-3,TRBD2,CASEAGGYTDTQYF,TGTGCCAGCGAAGCGGGGGGGTACACAGATACGCAGTATTTT
.,TRBV19,TRBJ1-1,TRBD1,CASSSLTGGRTEAFF,TGTGCCAGTAGTAGCCTGACAGGGGGCCGGACTGAAGCTTTCTTT
.,TRBV6-7,TRBJ2-2,TRBD2,CASSYPTSGGPNTGELFF,TGTGCCAGCAGTTACCCCACTAGCGGGGGGCCGAACACCGGGGAGCTGTTTTTT
.,TRBV6-6,TRBJ2-5,.,CASSRSPLGSQETQYF,TGTGCCAGCAGCCGATCTCCGTTGGGGAGCCAAGAGACCCAGTACTTC
.,TRBV28,TRBJ1-2,.,CASSRTANYGYTF,TGTGCCAGCAGTCGGACAGCCAACTATGGCTACACCTTC
.,TRBV4-2,TRBJ2-7,.,CASSQVGGSEQYF,TGTGCCAGCAGCCAAGTCGGGGGAAGCGAGCAGTACTTC
.,TRBV30,TRBJ2-3,.,CAWVVGASTDTQYF,TGTGCCTGGGTGGTGGGGGCCAGCACAGATACGCAGTATTTT
.,TRBV2,TRBJ1-1,TRBD1,CASFQGARTEAFF,TGTGCCAGCTTCCAGGGGGCTAGGACTGAAGCTTTCTTT
.,TRBV30,TRBJ1-1,TRBD1,CASTTSTGYTEAFF,TGTGCCTCCACCACATCGACAGGGTACACTGAAGCTTTCTTT
.,TRBV18,TRBJ2-6,.,CASSPPGNPSGANVLTF,TGTGCCAGCTCACCGCCAGGCAATCCCTCTGGGGCCAACGTCCTGACTTTC
.,TRBV27,TRBJ2-3,.,CASSLRGLADTQYF,TGTGCCAGCAGTTTACGAGGGTTGGCAGATACGCAGTATTTT
.,TRBV5-4,TRBJ2-1,TRBD1,CASSWGGTGLGNEQFF,TGTGCCAGCAGCTGGGGGGGGACAGGGTTAGGCAATGAGCAGTTCTTC
.,TRBV7-9,TRBJ1-1,.,CASSSDSRLTEAFF,TGTGCCAGCAGCTCGGACAGCAGGCTCACTGAAGCTTTCTTT
.,TRBV9,TRBJ2-7,.,CASSVGGGTHEQYF,TGTGCCAGCAGCGTAGGCGGGGGCACCCACGAGCAGTACTTC
.,TRBV7-9,TRBJ1-5,TRBD1,CASNRGQGQPQHF,TGTGCCAGCAACCGGGGACAGGGTCAGCCCCAGCATTTT
.,TRBV4-2,TRBJ2-7,TRBD2,CASSEGLAGWSYEQYF,TGTGCCAGCAGCGAGGGACTAGCGGGATGGTCCTACGAGCAGTACTTC
once,TRBV9,TRBJ2-7,.,CASNRDPTVPYEQYF,TGTGCCAGCAACAGGGATCCAACCGTTCCCTACGAGCAGTACTTC
.,TRBV3-1/TRBV3-2,TRBJ2-2,.,CASSQRVATNTGELFF,TGTGCCAGCAGCCAAAGAGTAGCGACCAACACCGGGGAGCTGTTTTTT
.,TRBV19,TRBJ2-1,TRBD2,CASKGLAGRVENEQFF,TGTGCCAGTAAGGGACTAGCGGGGAGGGTTGAAAATGAGCAGTTCTTC
.,TRBV7-2,TRBJ2-7,TRBD1,CASSRRDRAYEQYF,TGTGCCAGCAGCCGCCGGGACAGGGCCTACGAGCAGTACTTC
.,TRBV24-1,TRBJ2-3,TRBD1,CATSDTGQGPSTDTQYF,TGTGCCACCAGTGATACCGGACAGGGACCTTCCACAGATACGCAGTATTTT
.,TRBV20-1,TRBJ1-1,.,CSAIKNTEAFF,TGCAGTGCTATCAAGAACACTGAAGCTTTCTTT
.,TRBV11-2,TRBJ1-4,.,CASSLGQATNEKLFF,TGTGCCAGCAGCTTGGGACAAGCAACTAATGAAAAACTGTTTTTT
.,TRBV6-6,TRBJ2-7,.,CASRLTGTYEQYF,TGTGCCAGCAGACTGACAGGAACCTACGAGCAGTACTTC
.,TRBV6-6,TRBJ1-1,.,CASSWEGNLNTEAFF,TGTGCCAGCAGTTGGGAGGGGAATCTGAACACTGAAGCTTTCTTT
.,TRBV5-1,TRBJ2-5,TRBD1,CASRATGGGTQYF,TGCGCCAGCAGGGCTACAGGGGGAGGGACCCAGTACTTC
.,TRBV9,TRBJ2-7,TRBD1,CASSVATGSAYEQYF,TGTGCCAGCAGCGTCGCGACAGGGTCGGCCTACGAGCAGTACTTC
few,TRBV4-2,TRBJ2-7,TRBD2,CASSQVPVVAGAYEQYF,TGTGCCAGCAGCCAAGTTCCCGTGGTAGCGGGGGCCTACGAGCAGTACTTC